The entry below gives a single T cell receptor beta chain sequence along with its context. This CDR3 spans 15 amino acids. Trimming shortened V by 2 bases and J by 10 bases, and 20 bases separated the two germline ends. Germline V CDR1 and CDR2: SGHTA, FQGNSA. The assay was immunoSEQ multiplex PCR, and TCRdb's table has in-frame clones only and misses some. The repertoire holds around 50,000 clones, with about 86% as singletons. The data stem from a study of control samples from healthy donors and cancer patients. The J gene is TRBJ1-1, the V gene TRBV7-2; possibly TRBD1 for D (5 bases). Sequencing was done on a sample of PBMCs. This clonotype was sampled from a woman in her 50s with lung cancer. The CDR3 DNA reads TGTGCCAGCAGCTTATCAACCCAGGGCCGCTCGGGAGCTTTCTTT. Translating it yields CASSLSTQGRSGAFF.